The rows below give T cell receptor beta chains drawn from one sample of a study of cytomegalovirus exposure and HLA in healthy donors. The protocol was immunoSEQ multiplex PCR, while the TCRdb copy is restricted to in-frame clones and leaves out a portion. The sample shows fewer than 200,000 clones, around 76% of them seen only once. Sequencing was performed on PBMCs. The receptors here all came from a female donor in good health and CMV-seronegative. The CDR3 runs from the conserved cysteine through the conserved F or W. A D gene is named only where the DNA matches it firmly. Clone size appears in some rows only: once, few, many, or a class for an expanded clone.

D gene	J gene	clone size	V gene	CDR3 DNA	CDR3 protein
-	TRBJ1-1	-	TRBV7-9	TGTGCCAGCAGCCTCAAAGGGGGGGACACTGAAGCTTTCTTT	CASSLKGGDTEAFF
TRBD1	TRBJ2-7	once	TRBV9	TGTGCCAGCAGCCCCGGAGAAAGGGGGCTAATGGACGAGCAGTACTTC	CASSPGERGLMDEQYF
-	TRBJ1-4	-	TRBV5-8	TGTGCCAGCAGCCTCGGACAGTTCAGTTACCGTGAAAAACTGTTTTTT	CASSLGQFSYREKLFF
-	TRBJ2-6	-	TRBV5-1	TGCGCCAGCAGCTTGGACGCGACAGCCCCTGGGGCCAACGTCCTGACTTTC	CASSLDATAPGANVLTF
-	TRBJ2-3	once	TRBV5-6	TGTGCCAGCAGCTTTTGGGGGAGGGGGAGCACAGATACGCAGTATTTT	CASSFWGRGSTDTQYF
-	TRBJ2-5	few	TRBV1	TGCACCCTCTGGCGGGGGGTTCCCTCAAACTTC	CTLWRGVPSNF
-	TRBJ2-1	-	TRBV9	TGTGCCAGCGCGGGGGAGGGGGGGGGCCTGACAGGTGAGCAGTTCTTC	CASAGEGGGLTGEQFF
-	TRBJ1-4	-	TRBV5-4	TGTGCCAGCAGCCCGGGTTCTTCGGCGACTAATGAAAAACTGTTTTTT	CASSPGSSATNEKLFF
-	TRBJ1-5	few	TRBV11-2	TGTGCCAGCAGCCTATTGGATGGCAGGTTGCATTTT	CASSLLDGRLHF
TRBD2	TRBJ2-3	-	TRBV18	TGTGCCAGCTCACCCGGGACTAGCGGGAGGTTATCGACAGATACGCAGTATTTT	CASSPGTSGRLSTDTQYF
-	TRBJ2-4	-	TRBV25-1	TGTGCCAGCAGTGATCCTGCTAAGGGGGTAGGCAGTCAGTACTTC	CASSDPAKGVGSQYF
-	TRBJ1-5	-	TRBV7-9	TGTGCCAGCAGCGCCGAGGGGGACCAGCCCCAGCATTTT	CASSAEGDQPQHF
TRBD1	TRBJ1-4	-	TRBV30	TGTGCCTGGAGTCAGGGGACAGCGAATGAAAAACTGTTTTTT	CAWSQGTANEKLFF
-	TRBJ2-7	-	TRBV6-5	TGTGCCAGCAGTTACCAACTAGCCTACGAGCAGTACTTC	CASSYQLAYEQYF
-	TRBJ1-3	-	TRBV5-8	TGTGCCAGCACTCCCCGAGGGAATGGTGGAAACACCATATATTTT	CASTPRGNGGNTIYF
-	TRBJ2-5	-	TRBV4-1	TGCGCCAGCAGCCAAGATGGGCGGGGCGAAGAGACCCAGTACTTC	CASSQDGRGEETQYF
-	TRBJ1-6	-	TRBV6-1	TGTGCCAGCAGTGACCCAACAGGGCGAGATTCACCCCTCCACTTT	CASSDPTGRDSPLHF
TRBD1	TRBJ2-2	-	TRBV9	TGTGCCAGCAGCCCGGGACAGGGAAGGACCGGGGAGCTGTTTTTT	CASSPGQGRTGELFF
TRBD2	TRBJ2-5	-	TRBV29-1	TGCACCGGGCTACTAGCGGGGGGGAGAGAGACCCAGTACTTC	CTGLLAGGRETQYF
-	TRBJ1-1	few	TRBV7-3	TGTGCCAGCAGCTTAAATGACATGTCGAACACTGAAGCTTTCTTT	CASSLNDMSNTEAFF
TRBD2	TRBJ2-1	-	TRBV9	TGTGCCAGCAGCGTAGGCGGGAGGAGTGGGAATGAGCAGTTCTTC	CASSVGGRSGNEQFF
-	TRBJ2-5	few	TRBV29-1	TGCAGCGTTGAAGTCCCAGGGTCAGAGACCCAGTACTTC	CSVEVPGSETQYF
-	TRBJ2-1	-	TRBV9	TGTGCCAGCAGCGTAGAGCCATTCTACAATGAGCAGTTCTTC	CASSVEPFYNEQFF
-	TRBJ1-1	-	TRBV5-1	TGCGCCAGCAGCTTGGCTACTCAGGGCGAGGCAGAAGCTTTCTTT	CASSLATQGEAEAFF
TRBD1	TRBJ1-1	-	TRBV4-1	TGCGCCAGCAGGGACAGGGGGGCGAACACTGAAGCTTTCTTT	CASRDRGANTEAFF
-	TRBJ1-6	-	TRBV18	TGTGCCAGCTCACCGGACAGTGATAATTCACCCCTCCACTTT	CASSPDSDNSPLHF
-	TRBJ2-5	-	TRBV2	TGTGCCAGCAGTGTAATGGGCGGGTCCCAAGAGACCCAGTACTTC	CASSVMGGSQETQYF
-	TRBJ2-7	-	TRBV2	TGTGCCAGCAGTGGGCAGGGGAACGAGCAGTACTTC	CASSGQGNEQYF
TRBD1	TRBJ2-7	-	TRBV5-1	TGCGCCAGCAGCTTGGCCGGGGGACAGGACCCCTACGAGCAGTACTTC	CASSLAGGQDPYEQYF
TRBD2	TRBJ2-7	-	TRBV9	TGTGCCAGCAGCGTAGATGGGACTAGCTTGCGGGAGCAGTACTTC	CASSVDGTSLREQYF
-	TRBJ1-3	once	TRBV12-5	TGTGCTAGTGGCCCCCCTCCCGGGACAACTGGAAACACCATATATTTT	CASGPPPGTTGNTIYF
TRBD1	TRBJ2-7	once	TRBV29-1	TGCAGCGTCGACCCGGGACAGGGGTTCTACGAGCAGTACTTC	CSVDPGQGFYEQYF
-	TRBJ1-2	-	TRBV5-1	TGCGCCAGCAGCTTGGATGGGGGGACCTATGGCTACACCTTC	CASSLDGGTYGYTF
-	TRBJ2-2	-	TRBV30	TGTGCCTGGAGAGTTACAGCAAACACCGGGGAGCTGTTTTTT	CAWRVTANTGELFF
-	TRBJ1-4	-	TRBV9	TGTGCCAGGGAGGGCCCTGTTTCTGAAAAACTGTTTTTT	CAREGPVSEKLFF
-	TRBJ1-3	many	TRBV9	TGTGCCAGCAGCGTAACAGGCATTGGAAACACCATATATTTT	CASSVTGIGNTIYF
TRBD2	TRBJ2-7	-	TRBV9	TGTGCCAGCAGCCCCAGACTAGCGGGGGACTACGAGCAGTACTTC	CASSPRLAGDYEQYF
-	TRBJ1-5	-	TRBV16	TGTGCCAGCAGCCAATCCGGGCAGCCCCAGCATTTT	CASSQSGQPQHF
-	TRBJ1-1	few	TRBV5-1	TGCGCCAGCAGCTTGGCGGACAGATTGAACACTGAAGCTTTCTTT	CASSLADRLNTEAFF
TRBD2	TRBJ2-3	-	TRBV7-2	TGTGCCAGCATCCCCCGGGGGGTCCGCACAGATACGCAGTATTTT	CASIPRGVRTDTQYF
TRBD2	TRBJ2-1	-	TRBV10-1	TGCGCCAGCAGTCTTCCGCGGGAGCTGAGTTCCTACAATGAGCAGTTCTTC	CASSLPRELSSYNEQFF